What follows describes a single T cell receptor (beta chain). The CDR3 extends over 16 amino acids. The J segment lost 1 base and the V segment lost 4 bases, leaving 9 bases of the junction unmatched. Per the germline V gene, CDR1 is SGHRS and CDR2 is YFSETQ. The method was immunoSEQ multiplex PCR; TCRdb's version includes in-frame clones alone and lacks a portion of them. Of over 150,000 clones in the sample, around 94% were seen once. This entry comes from a study of control samples from healthy donors and cancer patients. This chain links TRBV5-1 with TRBJ2-5; 8 bases align to TRBD2. The clonotype comes from a man aged 60 to 75 with colorectal cancer. The sequenced sample was PBMCs. CDR3 nucleotide sequence: TGCGCCAGCAGCCCGGGCGGGGGGCCGACCCAAGAGACCCAGTACTTC. This encodes CASSPGGGPTQETQYF.